This T cell receptor (beta chain) was found in a study of PD-L1 blockade in urothelial cancer. Study as a whole: Patients had undergone 0 to 3 prior chemotherapy regimens. Median T cell yield per blood sample was more than 130,000 cells. Study results and limitations: Those with durable benefit had larger increases in tumor-associated blood clones at 3 weeks.

A spike-in of synthetic TCR analog templates was added to each PCR. The table came from immunoSEQ multiplex PCR; TCRdb's copy has only in-frame clones and leaves some out. This table has 100,000 or so clones, 91% appearing once. On this clone itself: Its cognate antigen is unknown.

J lost 4 bases, V lost 2 bases, and 9 bases had no gene match. This CDR3 has 15 amino acids. Germline CDR1 reads GTSNPN; CDR2 reads SVGIG (reference sequence). The chain is built from TRBV30 and TRBJ1-2, with TRBD1 matching over 8 bases. The TCR sequence derives from a woman older than 75 with urothelial cancer. Here the sequenced sample was PBMCs, taken around atezolizumab (anti-PD-L1) treatment. The chain's CDR3 is CAWSTSDRVGYGYTF. CDR3 nucleotide sequence: TGTGCCTGGAGTACTTCGGACAGGGTCGGCTATGGCTACACCTTC.